Below, 13 T cell receptor beta chains from the same sample are listed, as sequenced in a study of beta chain features in type 1 diabetes. Their antigens are not known. Findings and limits, study-wide: Among patients with Type 1 diabetes, TCRB CDR3s were moderately but significantly shorter in every one of the four CD4+ subsets.

Sequenced material consisted of expressed TCRB transcripts (all of the isolated RNA was reverse transcribed). Sequenced by immunoSEQ multiplex PCR; TCRdb stores in-frame clones only, minus some. There are around 650,000 clones in the sample; approximately 13% occur only once, and around 0.12% lies in the top ten. The sample was naive CD4+ T cells from blood. These receptors were collected from a man younger than 45 with type 1 diabetes.

The chain uses TRBV28 and TRBJ1-2; no clear D gene. Trimming took off 5 bases at V and 7 bases at J, with 11 bases between the two ends. The CDR3 runs to 12 residues. CDR1 is MDHEN, CDR2 SYDVKM, per germline. DNA for the CDR3: TGTGCCAGCAGTCCTCTCTCCGGTGGCTACACCTTC. It yields the protein CASSPLSGGYTF.

The chain combines TRBV5-6 with TRBJ1-2; D gene uncertain. The CDR3 runs to 15 residues. The ends were cut back, 1 base at V and 3 bases at J, with 13 bases in the middle. In germline, CDR1 is SGHDT, CDR2 YYEEEE. The CDR3 nucleotides are TGTGCCAGCAGCTTGTCATTGGCGGCAGACTATGGCTACACCTTC. Translated: CASSLSLAADYGYTF.

This clone was counted only a few times. The rearrangement joins TRBV7-6 to TRBJ1-3, with D unclear. The CDR3 runs to 16 residues. Trimming took 3 bases from V and 0 from J, leaving 12 bases between them. Germline V gene data show CDR1 as SGHVS and CDR2 as FNYEAQ. CDR3 coding DNA: TGTGCCAGCAGCTTTGCCGGGGTCCACTCTGGAAACACCATATATTTT. Translated, it gives CASSFAGVHSGNTIYF.

The rearrangement joins TRBV18 to TRBJ2-2, with D maybe TRBD2 (6 bases). Germline assignment: CDR1 KGHSH and CDR2 LQKENI. V gave up 1 base and J gave up 0 bases, with 6 bases separating them. The CDR3 has 15 residues. CDR3: CASSPRGANTGELFF. The CDR3 DNA follows: TGTGCCAGCTCACCACGGGGGGCGAACACCGGGGAGCTGTTTTTT.

CDR3 DNA: TGTGCCAGCAGCGTCAGGCGCCAAGAGACCCAGTACTTC. This sequence encodes CASSVRRQETQYF. The rearrangement joins TRBV7-9 to TRBJ2-5, with no clear D. V was clipped by 5 bases and J by 1 base, with 8 bases between them. Germline loops: CDR1 SEHNR, CDR2 FQNEAQ (reference sequence). This CDR3 is built from 13 residues. Full variable domain (outside the CDR3, taken from reference TRBV7-9 and TRBJ2-5): DTGVSQNPRHKITKRGQNVTFRCDPISEHNRLYWYRQTLGQGPEFLTYFQNEAQLEKSRLLSDRFSAERPKGSFSTLEIQRTEQGDSAMYLCASSVRRQETQYFGPGTRLLVL.

The chain employs TRBV28 and TRBJ1-5; possible D gene TRBD1, 5 bases. Per germline, CDR1 MDHEN and CDR2 SYDVKM. V shed 6 bases and J shed 4 bases, with 16 bases lying between them. The CDR3 runs 15 residues. The DNA of the CDR3 is TGTGCCAGCAGCCTCGAGTCCTGGGGGAATCAGCCCCAGCATTTT. Protein sequence: CASSLESWGNQPQHF.

This clone was counted only a few times. J is TRBJ1-4 and V is TRBV27; possibly TRBD1 for D (5 bases). Per the germline V gene, CDR1 is MNHEY and CDR2 is SMNVEV (reference sequence). Trimming stripped 3 bases from V and 2 bases from J, with 7 bases between. This CDR3 is 14 amino acids long. This chain's CDR3 is CASSFWGTNEKLFF. DNA for the CDR3: TGTGCCAGCAGTTTTTGGGGGACTAATGAAAAACTGTTTTTT. The full variable domain, its missing parts supplied by reference TRBV27 and TRBJ1-4, is EAQVTQNPRYLITVTGKKLTVTCSQNMNHEYMSWYRQDPGLGLRQIYYSMNVEVTDKGDVPEGYKVSRKEKRNFPLILESPSPNQTSLYFCASSFWGTNEKLFFGSGTQLSVL.

The rearrangement links TRBV29-1 to TRBJ2-3; D may be TRBD1 (7 bases). Germline lookup yields CDR1 SQVTM and CDR2 ANQGSEA. The CDR3 consists of 16 residues. The V end was cut by 1 base, the J end by 6 bases, with 20 bases between. Here the CDR3 reads CSVEGVARGTWDTQYF. CDR3 sequence (DNA): TGCAGCGTTGAAGGAGTCGCCAGGGGGACTTGGGATACGCAGTATTTT.

This clone was detected a few times. The sample carries other DNA sequences with the same CDR3. The CDR3 region is CASSPRQGSYNSPLHF. The CDR3 DNA sequence: TGTGCCAGCAGCCCGCGACAGGGCTCCTATAATTCACCCCTCCACTTT. This chain joins TRBV5-4 and TRBJ1-6; 7 nucleotides line up with TRBD1. The CDR3 has 16 amino acids. The J segment lost 0 bases and the V segment lost 4 bases, leaving 4 bases of the junction unmatched. Germline V lookup: CDR1 SGHNT, CDR2 YYREEE (reference sequence).

This clone was seen a handful of times. The chain uses TRBV4-3 and TRBJ2-6; 7 bases match TRBD1. Germline V gene lookup returns CDR1 LGHNA and CDR2 YSLEER. The CDR3 contains 16 residues. Trimming cost V 3 bases and J 3 bases; bases outside gene matches: 5. CDR3 loop: CASSQYRGFGANVLTF. CDR3 DNA sequence: TGCGCCAGCAGCCAGTACAGGGGATTTGGGGCCAACGTCCTGACTTTC.

This clone was detected only a few times. V and J are TRBV2 and TRBJ2-5; 7 bases are a match to TRBD2. The V and J ends lost 5 bases and 1 base, in that order; junction bases with no gene match: 1. The CDR3 spans 13 residues. Germline values: CDR1 SNHLY, CDR2 FYNNEI. The CDR3 is CASSRLAQETQYF. In DNA, the CDR3 is TGTGCCAGCAGTCGACTAGCCCAAGAGACCCAGTACTTC. The full variable domain, with the rest looked up from reference TRBV2 and TRBJ2-5, is EPEVTQTPSHQVTQMGQEVILRCVPISNHLYFYWYRQILGQKVEFLVSFYNNEISEKSEIFDDQFSVERPDGSNFTLKIRSTKLEDSAMYFCASSRLAQETQYFGPGTRLLVL.

In this sample, this clone turned up a few times. This chain uses TRBV29-1 with TRBJ2-5; 8 bases are shared with TRBD2. Germline V lookup: CDR1 SQVTM, CDR2 ANQGSEA. J was trimmed by 0 bases and V by 7 bases; bases with no gene match: 13. The CDR3 has 16 amino acids. The CDR3 reads CSALTGAGAHQETQYF. The CDR3 DNA sequence: TGCAGCGCACTCACTGGAGCGGGGGCCCACCAAGAGACCCAGTACTTC. Together with reference TRBV29-1 and TRBJ2-5, the CDR3 gives the full variable domain: SAVISQKPSRDICQRGTSLTIQCQVDSQVTMMFWYRQQPGQSLTLIATANQGSEATYESGFVIDKFPISRPNLTFSTLTVSNMSPEDSSIYLCSALTGAGAHQETQYFGPGTRLLVL.

This sequence joins TRBV15 and TRBJ2-3; 7 nucleotides line up with TRBD1. The CDR3 contains 16 residues. Trimming cost V 1 base and J 2 bases; bases outside gene matches: 6. In germline, CDR1 is LNHNV, CDR2 YYDKDF (reference sequence). Here the CDR3 reads CATSRGTGDTTDTQYF. The CDR3 DNA reads as TGTGCCACCAGCAGAGGAACAGGGGACACCACAGATACGCAGTATTTT.